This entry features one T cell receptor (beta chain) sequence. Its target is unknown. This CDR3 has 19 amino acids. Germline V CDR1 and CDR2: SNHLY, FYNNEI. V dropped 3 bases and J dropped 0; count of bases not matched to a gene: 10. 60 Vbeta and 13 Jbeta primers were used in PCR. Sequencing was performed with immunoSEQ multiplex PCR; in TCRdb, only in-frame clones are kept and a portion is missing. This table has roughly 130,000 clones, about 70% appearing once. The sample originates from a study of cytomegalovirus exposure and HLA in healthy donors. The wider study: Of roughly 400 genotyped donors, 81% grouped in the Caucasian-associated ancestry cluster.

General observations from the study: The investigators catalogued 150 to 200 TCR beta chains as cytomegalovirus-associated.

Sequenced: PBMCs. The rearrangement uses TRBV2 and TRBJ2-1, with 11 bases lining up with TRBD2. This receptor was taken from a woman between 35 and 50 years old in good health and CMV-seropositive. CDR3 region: CASSESLAGGLFSYNEQFF. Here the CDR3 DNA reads TGTGCCAGCAGTGAGTCTCTAGCGGGGGGCCTCTTCTCCTACAATGAGCAGTTCTTC.